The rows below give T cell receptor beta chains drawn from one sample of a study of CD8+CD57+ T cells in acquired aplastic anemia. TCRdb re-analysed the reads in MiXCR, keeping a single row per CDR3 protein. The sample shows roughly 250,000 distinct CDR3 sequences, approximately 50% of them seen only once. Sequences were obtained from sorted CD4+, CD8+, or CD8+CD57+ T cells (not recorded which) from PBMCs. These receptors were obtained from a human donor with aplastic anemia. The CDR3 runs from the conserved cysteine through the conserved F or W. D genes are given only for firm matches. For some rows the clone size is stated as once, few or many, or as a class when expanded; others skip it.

TGCGCCAGCAGTGAGAGGGACTCTGGGGCCAACGTCCTGACTTTC,CASSERDSGANVLTF,NA,TRBV10-1,TRBJ2-6,NA
TGCGCCAGCAGCTTTGACGGGGCGAACAATGAGCAGTTCTTC,CASSFDGANNEQFF,NA,TRBV7-6,TRBJ2-1,NA
TGTGCCAGCAGCTTAGTAACAGCGACCAACCGGGAGGCTTTCTTT,CASSLVTATNREAFF,NA,TRBV7-8,TRBJ1-1,NA
TGTGCCAGCAGCTTAGTAGGGCAGGGGGCGGGAAATGAGCAGTTCTTC,CASSLVGQGAGNEQFF,many,TRBV7-9,TRBJ2-1,TRBD1
TGCAGTGCTAGGGGCGAGCAGTACTTC,CSARGEQYF,once,TRBV20-1,TRBJ2-7,NA
TGCAGTGCTAGATGGGGCAGGGGAGAACATAGCAATCAGCCCCAGCATTTT,CSARWGRGEHSNQPQHF,many,TRBV20-1,TRBJ1-5,NA
TGTGCCAGCAGCCGCGGCGGCGAGCAGTACTTC,CASSRGGEQYF,many,TRBV7-9,TRBJ2-7,NA
TGTGCCATCGGGGACAGGGAAAACACCATATATTTT,CAIGDRENTIYF,many,TRBV10-3,TRBJ1-3,TRBD1
TGTGCCAGTAGTATGATACTCTATGGCTACACCTTC,CASSMILYGYTF,once,TRBV19,TRBJ1-2,NA
TGTGCCAGCAGTGAGGTGGGACAGGGGCAAGAGACCCAGTACTTC,CASSEVGQGQETQYF,NA,TRBV25-1,TRBJ2-5,TRBD1
TGCGCCAGCAGCTTGGCAGGGAGTGGAGCTTTCTTT,CASSLAGSGAFF,few,TRBV5-1,TRBJ1-1,NA
TGTGCCACCAGAATCGGGAATCAGCCCCAGCATTTT,CATRIGNQPQHF,many,TRBV15,TRBJ1-5,NA
TGTGCCAGCAGCTTCCGGGACCCTTCCTACGAGCAGTACTTC,CASSFRDPSYEQYF,NA,TRBV7-2,TRBJ2-7,NA
TGCAGTGCTAGTATACAGGCTCAGCAGTACTTC,CSASIQAQQYF,NA,TRBV20-1,TRBJ2-7,NA
TGTGCCAGTAGTACGGGGCAGGGTAAGGTGGCTGAAGCTTTCTTT,CASSTGQGKVAEAFF,NA,TRBV19,TRBJ1-1,NA
TGTGCCAGCAGCTCCCTCGAGGTGAACACTGAAGCTTTCTTT,CASSSLEVNTEAFF,NA,TRBV7-2,TRBJ1-1,NA
TGTGCCAGCAGCTCATGGCCGCAGCAAGGGCGAAGCTCCTACAATGAGCAGTTCTTC,CASSSWPQQGRSSYNEQFF,many,TRBV7-3,TRBJ2-1,NA
TGTGCCAGCAGTTCCTCGGACGCCCACTACGAGCAGTACTTC,CASSSSDAHYEQYF,many,TRBV27,TRBJ2-7,NA
TGTGCTAGTGGTTTAACTGACAAGGTCATAACTGCAGATACGCAGTATTTT,CASGLTDKVITADTQYF,few,TRBV12-3/TRBV12-4,TRBJ2-3,NA
TGTGCCAGCAGCGGACGGGGACTTAGAGGCGGCTACACCTTC,CASSGRGLRGGYTF,NA,TRBV9,TRBJ1-2,NA
TGTGCCAGCAGCCTAACGAGTTACAATGAGCAGTTCTTC,CASSLTSYNEQFF,many,TRBV14,TRBJ2-1,NA
TGTGCCAGCAGTTTAACCAGGGGGAGGGCTGAAGCTTTCTTT,CASSLTRGRAEAFF,NA,TRBV12-3/TRBV12-4,TRBJ1-1,TRBD1
TGTGCCATCAGTGATGACCAGGGGGGCAACGAGCAGTACTTC,CAISDDQGGNEQYF,NA,TRBV10-3,TRBJ2-7,NA
TGTGCCAGCAGCGACAGGGAGGGTCAGCCCCAGCATTTT,CASSDREGQPQHF,NA,TRBV9,TRBJ1-5,NA
TGCAGTGCTACTAGCGGGGCAGGGGACTACGAGCAGTACTTC,CSATSGAGDYEQYF,NA,TRBV20-1,TRBJ2-7,TRBD2
TGTGCCAGCAGCTTAGATCGCACCCGAAGAGGCGAGCAGTACTTC,CASSLDRTRRGEQYF,few,TRBV7-2,TRBJ2-7,NA
TGCAGCGTCGGACAGGGGGCACGGTATGGCTACACCTTC,CSVGQGARYGYTF,NA,TRBV29-1,TRBJ1-2,TRBD1
TGTGCCAGCACCAGGGGGGGCGAGTCCTCCTACGAGCAGTACTTC,CASTRGGESSYEQYF,NA,TRBV12-3/TRBV12-4,TRBJ2-7,NA
TGTGCCAGCAGTCGGGGGTTAACTAATGAAAAACTGTTTTTT,CASSRGLTNEKLFF,NA,TRBV7-9,TRBJ1-4,NA
TGTGCCAGCAGTTCGATCGCCGGGACTGAAGCTTTCTTT,CASSSIAGTEAFF,many,TRBV28,TRBJ1-1,NA
TGTGCCAGCAGCTTGCGGTTGCACAGTCAGCCCCAGCATTTT,CASSLRLHSQPQHF,many,TRBV5-8,TRBJ1-5,NA
TGTGCCAGTAGTATTTTGGGAACGACTAATGAAAAACTGTTTTTT,CASSILGTTNEKLFF,once,TRBV19,TRBJ1-4,NA